One and the same sample provided the 20 T cell receptor beta chains below, sequenced in a study of T cell changes during pregnancy in multiple sclerosis. Here immunoSEQ multiplex PCR was the method, and the copy in TCRdb shows in-frame clones only, minus some. The sample gives 120,000 or so clones, 93% of which show up once; less than 7.5% is in the top ten. The sequencing here drew on peripheral blood, taken before pregnancy. Receptor source: a female donor with multiple sclerosis, enrolled in a pregnancy study.

This chain links TRBV5-1 with TRBJ2-5; TRBD1 matches at 10 bases. V shed 4 bases, J shed 5 bases, and the junction held 8 bases outside the gene matches. Looked up from germline, CDR1 is SGHRS and CDR2 is YFSETQ. The CDR3 spans 15 residues. As DNA, the CDR3 is TGCGCCAGCAGCCTTCGACAGGGGGCGGGGGAGACCCAGTACTTC. As protein: CASSLRQGAGETQYF.

This chain joins TRBV25-1 and TRBJ2-1; 14 nucleotides line up with TRBD2. The CDR3 runs to 16 residues. Germline loops: CDR1 MGHDK, CDR2 SYGVNS. V lost 5 bases and J lost 4; bases outside the gene matches: 4. The CDR3 is CASSRTSGGPYNEQFF. CDR3 sequence (DNA): TGTGCCAGCAGTAGGACTAGCGGGGGGCCGTACAATGAGCAGTTCTTC.

This chain connects TRBV5-6 to TRBJ2-7; D unresolved. V was cut by 0 bases and J by 4 bases, with 14 bases left in between. Germline lookup yields CDR1 SGHDT and CDR2 YYEEEE. The CDR3 runs 15 residues. CDR3 DNA: TGTGCCAGCAGCTTGGCTATCACTCCTAGGTACGAGCAGTACTTC. Amino acids: CASSLAITPRYEQYF. The full variable domain, in which reference TRBV5-6 and TRBJ2-7 provide the parts outside the CDR3, is DAGVTQSPTHLIKTRGQQVTLRCSPKSGHDTVSWYQQALGQGPQFIFQYYEEEERQRGNFPDRFSGHQFPNYSSELNVNALLLGDSALYLCASSLAITPRYEQYFGPGTRLTVT.

V gene TRBV19 combines with J gene TRBJ1-5, with TRBD1 identical over 9 bases. The germline V gene has CDR1 LNHDA and CDR2 SQIVND (reference sequence). V was clipped by 10 bases and J by 2 bases; unmatched bases: 9. The CDR3 contains 15 residues. The DNA of the CDR3 is TGTGCCACTAGAGGGGACAGGGCGCGCAATCAGCCCCAGCATTTT. This codes for CATRGDRARNQPQHF. Looking up the rest from reference TRBV19 and TRBJ1-5 gives the full variable domain: DGGITQSPKYLFRKEGQNVTLSCEQNLNHDAMYWYRQDPGQGLRLIYYSQIVNDFQKGDIAEGYSVSREKKESFPLTVTSAQKNPTAFYLCATRGDRARNQPQHFGDGTRLSIL.

The chain couples TRBV7-9 to TRBJ2-2, with 11 bases matching TRBD2. Trimming took 3 bases from V and 5 from J; bases not matched to a gene: 14. This CDR3 spans 19 amino acids. Per the germline V gene, CDR1 is SEHNR and CDR2 is FQNEAQ (reference sequence). The CDR3 nucleotides are TGTGCCAGCAGCTTCCGTTCCCGTCTAGCGGGGGGCCGAACCGGGGAGCTGTTTTTT. This sequence encodes CASSFRSRLAGGRTGELFF.

J is TRBJ2-3 and V is TRBV2; D ambiguous. Germline V gene sequence: CDR1 SNHLY, CDR2 FYNNEI. The CDR3 is 15 amino acids. Trimming took 2 bases from V and 6 from J, leaving 15 bases between them. The CDR3 sequence is CASSELSGVVDTQYF. The CDR3 coding sequence is TGTGCCAGCAGTGAACTGTCTGGAGTGGTGGATACGCAGTATTTT.

The rearrangement joins TRBV6-5 to TRBJ1-6; 8 nucleotides match TRBD1. Germline V gene data show CDR1 as MNHEY and CDR2 as SVGAGI. This CDR3 is 15 amino acids long. Trimming cost V 4 bases and J 9 bases; bases outside gene matches: 8. CDR3 sequence (DNA): TGTGCCAGCAGTTCCGACAGGGGAGGGTTTTCACCCCTCCACTTT. This encodes CASSSDRGGFSPLHF.

The V gene is TRBV5-1, the J gene TRBJ1-6; D unresolved. The CDR3 totals 14 residues. Germline-derived CDR1 and CDR2 are SGHRS and YFSETQ. Between the trimmed V and J ends, which lost 1 base and 7 bases, there was a span of 9 bases. The CDR3 region is CASSLKRENSPLHF. The CDR3 DNA reads as TGCGCCAGCAGCTTGAAGAGGGAGAATTCACCCCTCCACTTT.

V gene TRBV19 combines with J gene TRBJ2-3; 10 nucleotides align to TRBD2. The CDR3 extends over 16 amino acids. The germline CDR1 and CDR2 sequences are LNHDA and SQIVND (reference sequence). Germline trimming cut 3 bases from V and 1 base from J; bases unmatched to any gene: 4. The CDR3, as DNA: TGTGCCAGTAGTATTTTAGCGGGAGGACGCACAGATACGCAGTATTTT. This sequence encodes CASSILAGGRTDTQYF.

The gene calls are TRBV7-2 and TRBJ2-2, with 9 bases lining up with TRBD1. The CDR3 length is 15 residues. The V and J ends lost 1 base and 4 bases, in that order; junction bases with no gene match: 1. The germline V gene encodes CDR1 SGHTA and CDR2 FQGNSA. DNA of the CDR3: TGTGCCAGCAGCTTAGGGGACAGGGCCACCGGGGAGCTGTTTTTT. It yields the protein CASSLGDRATGELFF. Full variable domain (missing parts from reference TRBV7-2 and TRBJ2-2): GAGVSQSPSNKVTEKGKDVELRCDPISGHTALYWYRQSLGQGLEFLIYFQGNSAPDKSGLPSDRFSAERTGGSVSTLTIQRTQQEDSAVYLCASSLGDRATGELFFGEGSRLTVL.

This clone appeared once. The chain has TRBV28 and TRBJ2-1; 8 bases map to TRBD1. The V and J ends lost 5 bases and 3 bases, in that order; junction bases with no gene match: 6. This CDR3 region has 15 residues. CDR1 and CDR2 (germline): MDHEN, SYDVKM. The CDR3 DNA reads TGTGCCAGCAGTCCGCAGGGGGCAGGCTACAATGAGCAGTTCTTC. This gives the protein CASSPQGAGYNEQFF.

The V call is TRBV27, the J call TRBJ1-1; D not certain. CDR3 size: 13 residues. V was shortened by 0 bases and J by 2 bases, with 4 bases between the two germline ends. Germline CDR1 and CDR2: MNHEY and SMNVEV (reference sequence). CDR3 sequence (DNA): TGTGCCAGCAGTTTATCGACAAACACTGAAGCTTTCTTT. Protein sequence: CASSLSTNTEAFF.

This rearrangement joins TRBV28 to TRBJ1-5; 10 bases agree with TRBD1. This CDR3 has 19 amino acids. Losses at the gene ends were 2 bases for V and 2 bases for J; bases not matched to a gene: 12. From germline, CDR1 is MDHEN and CDR2 SYDVKM. DNA for the CDR3: TGTGCCAGCAGTTTACAAAAGCCCGGGACAGGGGAGGGCAATCAGCCCCAGCATTTT. Translating gives CASSLQKPGTGEGNQPQHF.

The V and J genes are TRBV29-1 and TRBJ2-1, with 8 bases identical to TRBD2. The CDR3 spans 17 residues. The V segment lost 2 bases and the J segment 7 bases; nucleotides outside the gene matches: 16. The germline V gene has CDR1 SQVTM and CDR2 ANQGSEA. CDR3 residues: CSVEPSFTGLGRNEQFF. The CDR3 DNA follows: TGCAGCGTTGAACCCTCCTTTACGGGACTAGGTAGGAATGAGCAGTTCTTC.

The genes are TRBV5-1 and TRBJ2-5, with TRBD1 matching over 8 bases. This CDR3 contains 16 residues. Trimming cost V 0 bases and J 5 bases; bases outside gene matches: 9. The germline gives CDR1 SGHRS, CDR2 YFSETQ. In DNA form, the CDR3 reads TGCGCCAGCAGCTTGGACTCGGACAGGGCGCTGGAGACCCAGTACTTC. Encoded protein: CASSLDSDRALETQYF.

The rearrangement uses TRBV19 and TRBJ1-5, with D unresolved. The CDR3 runs to 14 residues. Trimming stripped 5 bases from V and 11 bases from J, with 19 bases between. Per the germline V gene, CDR1 is LNHDA and CDR2 is SQIVND (reference sequence). The CDR3 loop reads CASSRAGEVGAQHF. As DNA, the CDR3 is TGTGCCAGTAGTCGGGCGGGTGAAGTGGGAGCCCAGCATTTT.

The CDR3 region has the DNA TGTGCCAGCTCGATAAGGACTAGCGAGTACAATGAGCAGTTCTTC. Its protein product is CASSIRTSEYNEQFF. This sequence joins TRBV6-1 and TRBJ2-1, with 9 bases lining up with TRBD2. V lost 8 bases to trimming and J lost 4 bases; unmatched junction nucleotides: 9. This CDR3 comprises 15 residues. CDR1 and CDR2 from the germline V gene are MNHNS and SASEGT.

This sequence joins TRBV21-1 and TRBJ2-7; TRBD1 is the table's D call, not checked against the DNA. TRBV21-1 corresponds to a pseudogene. The CDR3 is 20 amino acids. CDR3 amino acids: CASRPREGGTGPRGAYEQYF. The CDR3 bases are TGTGCCAGCAGACCCAGAGAAGGGGGGACAGGCCCCCGAGGGGCCTACGAGCAGTACTTC.

The chain uses TRBV11-2 and TRBJ2-7; D uncertain. This CDR3 contains 16 residues. Germline-derived CDR1 and CDR2 are SGHAT and FQNNGV. The V and J ends lost 1 base and 2 bases respectively, with 15 bases between them. CDR3 loop: CASSLVAGPSTYEQYF. The CDR3 DNA sequence: TGTGCCAGCAGCTTAGTCGCAGGCCCATCTACCTACGAGCAGTACTTC. The full variable domain, completed using reference TRBV11-2 and TRBJ2-7, is EAGVAQSPRYKIIEKRQSVAFWCNPISGHATLYWYQQILGQGPKLLIQFQNNGVVDDSQLPKDRFSAERLKGVDSTLKIQPAKLEDSAVYLCASSLVAGPSTYEQYFGPGTRLTVT.

The chain joins TRBV14 to TRBJ2-6; no firm D call. V was shortened by 2 bases and J by 5 bases, with 4 bases between the two germline ends. CDR1 and CDR2 (germline): SGHDN, FVKESK. CDR3 length equals 13 residues. CDR3 residues: CASSQRRANVLTF. The CDR3 coding sequence is TGTGCCAGCAGCCAACGTAGGGCCAACGTCCTGACTTTC.